This TCR beta chain comes out of a study of tumor-infiltrating lymphocytes in primary liver carcinoma. Turning to the study itself: All patients had surgically resected primary liver carcinoma. Overall study findings and caveats: Significantly greater top-250-clone fractions characterized tumors relative to blood (p = 0.039). The study used bulk unsorted samples and so did not compare CD4+ and CD8+ repertoires.

In the case of this clonotype: What it binds is unknown.

The CDR3 has 18 residues. cDNA specific to TCR beta was made from 500 ng of total RNA, with a constant-region primer employed for priming. Amplification in three nested multiplex PCR rounds with slightly modified ARM-PCR gave rise to TCR beta libraries. In the first two PCR rounds, TRBV1-TRBV30 forward primers were paired with a C-beta reverse primer, and each round lasted around 10 cycles. TCRdb called the multiplex PCR reads again in MiXCR, with one record for every CDR3 protein. The sample lists 310,000 or so distinct CDR3 sequences; around 50% were seen once. Germline DNA was extracted alongside blood RNA, which was obtained from unsorted whole blood. Chronic HBV infection, which was untreated, was present in the patients.

This chain joins TRBV21-1 and TRBJ1-1; the table's D call TRBD1 went unverified against the DNA. TRBV21-1 is noted as a pseudogene. The receptor comes from a woman younger than 45 with primary liver carcinoma and hepatitis B virus infection. Sequenced material: peripheral blood. CDR3 in DNA: TGTGCCAGCAGCCCGCGGTGGGTAGGGGTACAGTCGGACACTGAAGCTTTCTTT. Protein sequence: CASSPRWVGVQSDTEAFF.